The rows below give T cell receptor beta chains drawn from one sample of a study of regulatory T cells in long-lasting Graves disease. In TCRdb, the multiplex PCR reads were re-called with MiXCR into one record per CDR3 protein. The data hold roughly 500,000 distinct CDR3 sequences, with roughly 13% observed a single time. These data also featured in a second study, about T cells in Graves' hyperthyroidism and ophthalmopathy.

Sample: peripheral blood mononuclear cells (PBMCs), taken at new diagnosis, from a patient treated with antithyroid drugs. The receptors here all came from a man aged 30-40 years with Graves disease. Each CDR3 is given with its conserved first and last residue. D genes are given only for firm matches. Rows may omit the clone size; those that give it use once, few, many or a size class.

CDR3: CASSLDSFGELFF; DNA: TGTGCCAGCAGCCTAGACTCCTTCGGGGAGCTGTTTTTT; length: 13; J: TRBJ2-2; D: .; size: .; V: TRBV6-1
CDR3: CATSSTGIGEKLFF; DNA: TGTGCCACCAGCAGTACAGGGATTGGGGAAAAACTGTTTTTT; length: 14; J: TRBJ1-4; D: .; size: many; V: TRBV15
CDR3: CASSFVTSGYTYEQYF; DNA: TGTGCCAGCAGTTTCGTGACTAGCGGGTATACCTACGAGCAGTACTTC; length: 16; J: TRBJ2-7; D: TRBD2; size: few; V: TRBV27
CDR3: CASSLGRSYNEQFF; DNA: TGTGCCAGCAGTTTGGGGCGCTCCTACAATGAGCAGTTCTTC; length: 14; J: TRBJ2-1; D: .; size: many; V: TRBV27
CDR3: CASSKGTSHPADSYNEQFF; DNA: TGTGCCAGCAGTAAGGGGACGTCCCATCCGGCTGACTCCTACAATGAGCAGTTCTTC; length: 19; J: TRBJ2-1; D: .; size: many; V: TRBV6-2/TRBV6-3
CDR3: CASSIDSYEQYF; DNA: TGTGCCAGCAGTATCGACTCCTACGAGCAGTACTTC; length: 12; J: TRBJ2-7; D: .; size: many; V: TRBV7-9
CDR3: CASSRPSGSQGTFNEQYF; DNA: TGTGCCAGCAGTAGACCGAGCGGGTCTCAAGGAACCTTTAACGAGCAGTACTTC; length: 18; J: TRBJ2-7; D: .; size: many; V: TRBV6-1
CDR3: CASSLNPASGRAFDPYNEQFF; DNA: TGCGCCAGCAGCTTGAACCCCGCTAGCGGGAGGGCCTTTGACCCCTACAATGAGCAGTTCTTC; length: 21; J: TRBJ2-1; D: TRBD2; size: many; V: TRBV5-1
CDR3: CASSPPGVYEQYF; DNA: TGTGCCAGCAGCCCCCCCGGGGTCTACGAGCAGTACTTC; length: 13; J: TRBJ2-7; D: .; size: many; V: TRBV12-3/TRBV12-4
CDR3: CAWSWGANVLTF; DNA: TGTGCCTGGAGTTGGGGGGCCAACGTCCTGACTTTC; length: 12; J: TRBJ2-6; D: .; size: many; V: TRBV30
CDR3: CSASLRGQNYGYTF; DNA: TGCAGTGCTAGTCTCAGAGGACAGAACTATGGCTACACCTTC; length: 14; J: TRBJ1-2; D: .; size: many; V: TRBV20-1
CDR3: CASSQGLGTGPHAGELFF; DNA: TGTGCCAGCAGCCAAGGACTCGGGACAGGGCCCCATGCCGGGGAGCTGTTTTTT; length: 18; J: TRBJ2-2; D: TRBD1; size: .; V: TRBV3-1
CDR3: CASRSSNYGYTF; DNA: TGTGCCAGCAGATCTTCTAACTATGGCTACACCTTC; length: 12; J: TRBJ1-2; D: .; size: many; V: TRBV27
CDR3: CASSLLRIRNTEAFF; DNA: TGTGCCAGCAGTTTACTTCGTATTCGGAACACTGAAGCTTTCTTT; length: 15; J: TRBJ1-1; D: .; size: many; V: TRBV28
CDR3: CASSWGQGPNNEQFF; DNA: TGTGCCAGCAGTTGGGGACAGGGGCCGAACAATGAGCAGTTCTTC; length: 15; J: TRBJ2-1; D: TRBD1; size: many; V: TRBV27
CDR3: CATSRDRGTAGELFF; DNA: TGTGCCACCAGCAGAGATAGGGGGACGGCCGGGGAGCTGTTTTTT; length: 15; J: TRBJ2-2; D: .; size: many; V: TRBV15
CDR3: CASMRRDVTDTQYF; DNA: TGTGCCAGCATGAGGAGGGACGTAACAGATACGCAGTATTTT; length: 14; J: TRBJ2-3; D: .; size: many; V: TRBV27
CDR3: CATFSGRKAGELFF; DNA: TGTGCCACCTTTAGCGGGAGGAAGGCCGGGGAGCTGTTTTTT; length: 14; J: TRBJ2-2; D: TRBD2; size: many; V: TRBV6-1
CDR3: CASSYGQSYEQYF; DNA: TGTGCCAGCAGTTACGGACAGAGCTACGAGCAGTACTTC; length: 13; J: TRBJ2-7; D: .; size: many; V: TRBV6-2/TRBV6-3
CDR3: CSERTGEVSEQFF; DNA: TGCAGCGAAAGGACAGGGGAGGTCAGTGAGCAGTTCTTC; length: 13; J: TRBJ2-1; D: TRBD1; size: few; V: TRBV29-1
CDR3: CSVKTDTQYF; DNA: TGCAGCGTTAAGACAGATACGCAGTATTTT; length: 10; J: TRBJ2-3; D: .; size: many; V: TRBV29-1
CDR3: CASQKGAGELFF; DNA: TGTGCCAGCCAGAAAGGCGCGGGGGAGCTGTTTTTT; length: 12; J: TRBJ2-2; D: .; size: many; V: TRBV28
CDR3: CASSSYGADHYNEQFF; DNA: TGTGCCAGCAGTTCCTACGGAGCGGACCACTACAATGAGCAGTTCTTC; length: 16; J: TRBJ2-1; D: .; size: many; V: TRBV27
CDR3: CASSAHGSSYEQYF; DNA: TGTGCCAGCAGTGCCCATGGGAGCTCCTACGAGCAGTACTTC; length: 14; J: TRBJ2-7; D: .; size: .; V: TRBV2
CDR3: CASSQDGQANYGYTF; DNA: TGTGCCAGCAGCCAAGATGGCCAAGCTAACTATGGCTACACCTTC; length: 15; J: TRBJ1-2; D: .; size: .; V: TRBV4-2
CDR3: CASNPVGSTEAFF; DNA: TGTGCCAGTAACCCAGTGGGGTCCACTGAAGCTTTCTTT; length: 13; J: TRBJ1-1; D: .; size: few; V: TRBV19